A single sample gave rise to the 19 T cell receptor beta chains below, sequenced in a study of cytomegalovirus exposure and HLA in healthy donors (dated by TCRdb to between 2016 and 2019). Libraries were made using the immunoSEQ multiplex PCR assay. Entries here come from immuneACCESS through TCRdb and include only in-frame sequences with V and J called. Some clones fail to appear in such tables; in the studies checked, an unresolved V gene covers under half of the shortfall, and the cause of the remainder is unknown. Recorded for this sample are tens of thousands of clones; about 95% of them occurred a single time. The top ten clonotypes cover 0.6% to 0.7% of the sample. Sequencing was done on a sample of PBMCs. The receptor set was obtained from a woman younger than 35 in good health and CMV-seronegative.

This clone was detected only once. This chain links TRBV11-2 with TRBJ1-2; unclear D gene. The V and J ends lost 4 bases and 2 bases respectively, with 14 bases between them. Germline V lookup: CDR1 SGHAT, CDR2 FQNNGV. The CDR3 consists of 15 residues. CDR3 amino acids: CASSSTRAGNYGYTF. The CDR3 DNA is TGTGCCAGCAGCTCGACGCGGGCGGGAAACTATGGCTACACCTTC.

The rearrangement links TRBV6-5 to TRBJ2-3; unclear D gene. The CDR3 loop spans 15 amino acids. The germline V and J ends were trimmed by 0 bases and 1 base, with 8 bases remaining between them. Germline CDR1 is MNHEY and CDR2 is SVGAGI. The DNA for the CDR3 is TGTGCCAGCAGTTACTCGTCCCGGGGCACAGATACGCAGTATTTT. Its translation is CASSYSSRGTDTQYF.

The chain links TRBV6-1 to TRBJ2-3, with TRBD1 identical over 7 bases. Germline V CDR1 and CDR2: MNHNS, SASEGT. This CDR3 spans 15 amino acids. J lost 1 base, V lost 6 bases, and 7 bases had no gene match. The CDR3 nucleotides are TGTGCCAGCAGGACAGGGTTTATAGGCACAGATACGCAGTATTTT. As protein: CASRTGFIGTDTQYF.

The chain joins TRBV6-6 to TRBJ2-2; 8 bases match TRBD1. Trimming cost V 5 bases and J 4 bases; bases outside gene matches: 9. Germline CDR1 reads MNHNY; CDR2 reads SVGAGI (reference sequence). The CDR3 consists of 16 residues. In DNA form, the CDR3 reads TGTGCCAGCAGTAGCCTCAGGGGGCTAGGCACCGGGGAGCTGTTTTTT. It encodes CASSSLRGLGTGELFF.

V is TRBV28 and J is TRBJ2-1; 9 bases align to TRBD1. V trimming: 9 bases; J trimming: 5 bases; junction bases outside the gene matches: 11. The CDR3 length is 15 residues. Germline V gene data show CDR1 as MDHEN and CDR2 as SYDVKM. The CDR3 DNA is TGTGCCAGTTCACTGGGGGGGACAGGGAACAATGAGCAGTTCTTC. Protein sequence: CASSLGGTGNNEQFF.

The chain recombines TRBV15 with TRBJ2-7; 7 positions agree with TRBD1. Looked up from germline, CDR1 is LNHNV and CDR2 is YYDKDF (reference sequence). This CDR3 is 15 amino acids long. The V and J ends lost 1 base and 0 bases, in that order; junction bases with no gene match: 3. This CDR3 reads CATSRAWDSSYEQYF. The CDR3 nucleotides read TGTGCCACCAGCAGAGCTTGGGACAGCTCCTACGAGCAGTACTTC.

J is TRBJ2-1 and V is TRBV2, with 10 nucleotides matching TRBD2. The V gene end was trimmed by 3 bases and the J gene end by 7 bases; junction bases not matched to a gene: 9. Germline V gene data show CDR1 as SNHLY and CDR2 as FYNNEI. CDR3 length: 16 residues. The CDR3 nucleotides read TGTGCCAGCAGTGAGGGTACTAGCGGGATGGAAAATGAGCAGTTCTTC. Translating it yields CASSEGTSGMENEQFF.

The chain joins TRBV19 to TRBJ2-5; 7 nucleotides line up with TRBD2. The CDR3 sequence is 16 residues long. Germline assignment: CDR1 LNHDA and CDR2 SQIVND (reference sequence). Trimming removed 7 bases from V and 0 bases from J; junction bases left unmatched: 11. The CDR3 loop reads CASKNPKRGYQETQYF. The DNA of the CDR3 is TGTGCCAGTAAGAACCCCAAGCGGGGTTACCAAGAGACCCAGTACTTC.

V gene TRBV28 combines with J gene TRBJ2-5, with 13 positions matching TRBD2. V was pared by 2 bases and J by 10 bases, with 7 bases of the junction left unmatched. Germline V gene sequence: CDR1 MDHEN, CDR2 SYDVKM. CDR3 length: 15 amino acids. The CDR3 sequence is CASSLGLAGALYQYF. CDR3 in DNA: TGTGCCAGCAGTTTAGGACTAGCGGGAGCTTTGTACCAGTACTTC.

The chain joins TRBV9 to TRBJ1-3, with D unclear. The ends were cut back, 0 bases at V and 4 bases at J, with 14 bases in the middle. The CDR3 length is 16 residues. Looked up from germline, CDR1 is SGDLS and CDR2 is YYNGEE. The CDR3 region has the DNA TGTGCCAGCAGCGTAGCTAAGAGGGCTTCAGGAAACACCATATATTTT. Translation gives CASSVAKRASGNTIYF.

This sequence joins TRBV6-5 and TRBJ2-7; TRBD1 might be the D (6 bases). The CDR3 extends over 12 amino acids. V gave up 5 bases and J gave up 5 bases, with 10 bases separating them. Germline V gene lookup returns CDR1 MNHEY and CDR2 SVGAGI. The CDR3 coding sequence is TGTGCCAGCAGTCTCCAGGGGCACGAGCAGTACTTC. It yields the protein CASSLQGHEQYF.

DNA for the CDR3: TGCGCCAGCAGCCAACCCCTCCCGACAGGGGAAATTAATTCACCCCTCCACTTT. As protein: CASSQPLPTGEINSPLHF. The V gene is TRBV4-1, the J gene TRBJ1-6; 8 nucleotides agree with TRBD1. Germline V gives CDR1 MGHRA, CDR2 YSYEKL. Unmatched junction bases numbered 12, after V lost 2 bases and J lost 6 bases. This CDR3 region has 18 residues.

This clone came up once. This chain joins TRBV14 and TRBJ1-4, with TRBD1 matching 9 bases. V lost 4 bases to trimming and J lost 7 bases; unmatched junction nucleotides: 7. Germline CDR1 and CDR2: SGHDN and FVKESK. The CDR3 length is 15 residues. The CDR3 bases are TGTGCCAGCAGCCCCGGGACAGGGAAGGCTGAAAAACTGTTTTTT. This sequence encodes CASSPGTGKAEKLFF. The full variable domain, rest sourced from reference TRBV14 and TRBJ1-4, is EAGVTQFPSHSVIEKGQTVTLRCDPISGHDNLYWYRRVMGKEIKFLLHFVKESKQDESGMPNNRFLAERTGGTYSTLKVQPAELEDSGVYFCASSPGTGKAEKLFFGSGTQLSVL.

This chain uses TRBV19 with TRBJ2-2, with 7 bases aligning to TRBD2. Germline V gene data show CDR1 as LNHDA and CDR2 as SQIVND (reference sequence). V gave up 5 bases and J gave up 6 bases; unmatched junction bases: 9. This CDR3 spans 15 amino acids. In nucleotides, the CDR3 is TGTGCCAGTAGTCCGCGACTAGCCAGGGCCGGGGAGCTGTTTTTT. Amino acids: CASSPRLARAGELFF.

The chain couples TRBV4-1 to TRBJ2-7; no definite D call. The CDR3 is made up of 13 amino acids. Germline V gene sequence: CDR1 MGHRA, CDR2 YSYEKL. V lost 0 bases and J lost 3, with 6 bases in between. CDR3: CASSQENSYEQYF. In nucleotides, the CDR3 is TGCGCCAGCAGCCAAGAGAACAGCTACGAGCAGTACTTC.

This clone has a single count. The rearrangement uses TRBV7-6 and TRBJ2-7; TRBD1 agrees at 8 bases. The germline CDR1 and CDR2 sequences are SGHVS and FNYEAQ. The CDR3 spans 15 residues. Losses at the gene ends were 0 bases for V and 3 bases for J; bases not matched to a gene: 4. The CDR3 sequence is CASSLAGTGGYEQYF. DNA for the CDR3: TGTGCCAGCAGCTTAGCGGGAACAGGGGGCTACGAGCAGTACTTC. Looking up the rest from reference TRBV7-6 and TRBJ2-7 gives the full variable domain: GAGVSQSPRYKVTKRGQDVALRCDPISGHVSLYWYRQALGQGPEFLTYFNYEAQQDKSGLPNDRFSAERPEGSISTLTIQRTEQRDSAMYRCASSLAGTGGYEQYFGPGTRLTVT.

V gene TRBV19 combines with J gene TRBJ1-5, with 7 bases fitting TRBD1. V shed 3 bases, J shed 1 base, and the junction held 3 bases outside the gene matches. Germline V gene sequence: CDR1 LNHDA, CDR2 SQIVND (reference sequence). This CDR3 spans 15 amino acids. The CDR3 loop is CASSIEGQSNQPQHF. In nucleotides, the CDR3 is TGTGCCAGTAGTATCGAGGGACAGAGCAATCAGCCCCAGCATTTT. The variable domain in full, with the rest retrieved from reference TRBV19 and TRBJ1-5, is DGGITQSPKYLFRKEGQNVTLSCEQNLNHDAMYWYRQDPGQGLRLIYYSQIVNDFQKGDIAEGYSVSREKKESFPLTVTSAQKNPTAFYLCASSIEGQSNQPQHFGDGTRLSIL.

The V gene is TRBV6-4, the J gene TRBJ2-3; perhaps TRBD2 as D (6 bases). CDR1 and CDR2 from the germline V gene are MRHNA and SNTAGT. V was clipped by 5 bases and J by 0 bases, with 6 bases between them. The CDR3 is made up of 13 amino acids. CDR3 in amino acids: CASSSGSTDTQYF. Written as DNA, the CDR3 is TGTGCCAGCAGTAGCGGGAGCACAGATACGCAGTATTTT.

The chain links TRBV28 to TRBJ2-1; D call uncertain. Deletions cut 3 bases from V and 11 bases from J, with 8 bases between. Looked up from germline, CDR1 is MDHEN and CDR2 is SYDVKM. This CDR3 contains 11 residues. CDR3 amino acids: CASSLIQQQFF. CDR3 DNA sequence: TGTGCCAGCAGTTTGATACAGCAGCAGTTCTTC.